This is a list of T cell receptor beta chains from one sample in a study of T cell responses to AZD1222 COVID-19 vaccine. Libraries were prepared by immunoSEQ multiplex PCR; TCRdb keeps only in-frame clonotypes and omits some of them. This sample carries more than 90,000 clones, 85% to 90% of them seen once, and the ten largest clones take less than 4%. The sample consisted of peripheral blood, taken 28 days after the second AZD1222 dose. The receptors shown here come from an adult who received the AZD1222 COVID-19 vaccine. CDR3s include the opening cysteine and the closing phenylalanine or tryptophan. Each record gives: D gene, CDR3 length, clone size, V gene, J gene, CDR3 protein, CDR3 DNA. D genes are given only for firm matches. Not every row has a clone size; where given, it reads once, few, many or a size class.

D: TRBD2; length: 15; size: -; V: TRBV4-3; J: TRBJ2-7; CDR3: CASSQGLADPYEQYF; DNA: TGCGCCAGCAGCCAAGGACTAGCGGATCCCTACGAGCAGTACTTC
D: TRBD1; length: 14; size: -; V: TRBV7-9; J: TRBJ2-3; CDR3: CASSWDRSTDTQYF; DNA: TGTGCCAGCAGCTGGGACAGATCCACAGATACGCAGTATTTT
D: -; length: 15; size: once; V: TRBV27; J: TRBJ1-2; CDR3: CASRRGASSNYGYTF; DNA: TGTGCCAGCAGACGGGGGGCTTCCTCTAACTATGGCTACACCTTC
D: -; length: 16; size: -; V: TRBV6-4; J: TRBJ2-2; CDR3: CASSEGAARGPGELFF; DNA: TGTGCCAGCAGTGAGGGGGCGGCCCGGGGGCCCGGGGAGCTGTTTTTT
D: TRBD2; length: 16; size: -; V: TRBV19; J: TRBJ2-2; CDR3: CASSTLAGGGTGELFF; DNA: TGTGCCAGTAGTACATTAGCGGGGGGAGGCACCGGGGAGCTGTTTTTT
D: -; length: 14; size: -; V: TRBV29-1; J: TRBJ1-2; CDR3: CSVGEVMFAYGYTF; DNA: TGCAGCGTTGGTGAGGTAATGTTTGCCTATGGCTACACCTTC
D: -; length: 12; size: -; V: TRBV28; J: TRBJ1-2; CDR3: CASSQQLYGYTF; DNA: TGTGCCAGCAGCCAACAGCTCTATGGCTACACCTTC
D: -; length: 15; size: -; V: TRBV6-5; J: TRBJ1-6; CDR3: CASSYLDRTNSPLHF; DNA: TGTGCCAGCAGTTACCTCGACAGGACTAATTCACCCCTCCACTTT
D: -; length: 14; size: -; V: TRBV29-1; J: TRBJ1-2; CDR3: CSVPGVLPNYGYTF; DNA: TGCAGCGTTCCAGGGGTCTTACCTAACTATGGCTACACCTTC
D: -; length: 15; size: -; V: TRBV9; J: TRBJ1-6; CDR3: CASSVVPGAGSPLHF; DNA: TGTGCCAGCAGCGTAGTTCCTGGTGCTGGATCACCCCTCCACTTT
D: TRBD2; length: 13; size: -; V: TRBV10-3; J: TRBJ2-5; CDR3: CAISRLAEETQYF; DNA: TGTGCCATCAGTCGGCTAGCGGAAGAGACCCAGTACTTC
D: TRBD1; length: 14; size: -; V: TRBV7-2; J: TRBJ2-1; CDR3: CASGRQGNDNEQFF; DNA: TGTGCCAGCGGACGACAGGGGAACGACAATGAGCAGTTCTTC
D: -; length: 13; size: once; V: TRBV30; J: TRBJ1-3; CDR3: CAWMRGAGNTIYF; DNA: TGTGCCTGGATGCGGGGGGCTGGAAACACCATATATTTT
D: -; length: 14; size: -; V: TRBV12-1; J: TRBJ1-2; CDR3: CASSFEGRAYGYTF; DNA: TGTGCCAGCAGCTTTGAGGGCAGAGCCTATGGCTACACCTTC
D: TRBD1; length: 13; size: -; V: TRBV19; J: TRBJ1-1; CDR3: CAARDRVNTEAFF; DNA: TGTGCCGCCCGGGACAGGGTGAACACTGAAGCTTTCTTT
D: -; length: 15; size: -; V: TRBV7-3; J: TRBJ2-1; CDR3: CASSLISGTYNEQFF; DNA: TGTGCCAGCAGTCTCATTAGCGGTACCTACAATGAGCAGTTCTTC
D: -; length: 13; size: -; V: TRBV10-3; J: TRBJ2-7; CDR3: CAISVPGGGEQYF; DNA: TGTGCCATCAGTGTCCCAGGAGGGGGCGAGCAGTACTTC
D: -; length: 13; size: -; V: TRBV30; J: TRBJ2-7; CDR3: CASQGRGAYEQYF; DNA: TGTGCCTCCCAGGGCAGGGGCGCCTACGAGCAGTACTTC
D: -; length: 13; size: -; V: TRBV5-6; J: TRBJ2-3; CDR3: CASSLGGVYTQYF; DNA: TGTGCCAGCAGCTTGGGGGGCGTGTATACGCAGTATTTT
D: -; length: 14; size: -; V: TRBV10-3; J: TRBJ2-7; CDR3: CAISDVGGRGEQYF; DNA: TGTGCCATCAGTGACGTCGGGGGTCGGGGCGAGCAGTACTTC
D: -; length: 15; size: -; V: TRBV19; J: TRBJ1-2; CDR3: CASSIVQGSYYGYTF; DNA: TGTGCCAGTAGTATAGTGCAGGGATCCTACTATGGCTACACCTTC
D: -; length: 14; size: -; V: TRBV6-2/TRBV6-3; J: TRBJ1-1; CDR3: CASSFSMMNTEAFF; DNA: TGTGCCAGCAGTTTTTCGATGATGAACACTGAAGCTTTCTTT
D: -; length: 16; size: -; V: TRBV5-8; J: TRBJ1-5; CDR3: CASSLRAGSSNQPQHF; DNA: TGTGCCAGCAGCTTGCGAGCAGGGTCGAGCAATCAGCCCCAGCATTTT
D: TRBD1; length: 16; size: -; V: TRBV4-2; J: TRBJ1-6; CDR3: CASSQEAAGGNSPLHF; DNA: TGTGCCAGCAGCCAAGAAGCGGCAGGGGGAAATTCACCCCTCCACTTT
D: TRBD2; length: 11; size: -; V: TRBV7-9; J: TRBJ2-7; CDR3: CASALAGELYF; DNA: TGTGCCAGCGCCCTAGCGGGAGAATTGTACTTC
D: -; length: 13; size: -; V: TRBV6-5; J: TRBJ2-6; CDR3: CASKVPGANVLTF; DNA: TGTGCCAGCAAAGTCCCTGGGGCCAACGTCCTGACTTTC
D: -; length: 15; size: few; V: TRBV4-3; J: TRBJ2-6; CDR3: CASSQEEQGANVLTF; DNA: TGCGCCAGCAGCCAAGAGGAACAGGGGGCCAACGTCCTGACTTTC
D: -; length: 10; size: -; V: TRBV30; J: TRBJ1-2; CDR3: CAWSEALYTF; DNA: TGTGCCTGGAGTGAGGCTCTCTACACCTTC
D: -; length: 12; size: once; V: TRBV28; J: TRBJ1-5; CDR3: CASSLVGEPQHF; DNA: TGTGCCAGCAGTTTAGTAGGTGAGCCCCAGCATTTT
D: TRBD2; length: 12; size: few; V: TRBV29-1; J: TRBJ2-5; CDR3: CSGGGALGPQYF; DNA: TGCAGCGGCGGGGGGGCCTTGGGTCCCCAGTACTTC
D: -; length: 15; size: -; V: TRBV27; J: TRBJ2-7; CDR3: CASSLRIGRSYEQYF; DNA: TGTGCCAGCAGTCTCCGTATCGGCCGCTCCTACGAGCAGTACTTC
D: -; length: 17; size: -; V: TRBV11-3; J: TRBJ2-6; CDR3: CASSFGLSPSGANVLTF; DNA: TGTGCCAGCAGCTTCGGCTTAAGCCCGAGCGGGGCCAACGTCCTGACTTTC
D: TRBD1; length: 16; size: -; V: TRBV3-1/TRBV3-2; J: TRBJ1-2; CDR3: CASSQAAPGGNYGYTF; DNA: TGTGCCAGCAGCCAAGCCGCCCCAGGGGGCAACTATGGCTACACCTTC
D: -; length: 11; size: -; V: TRBV19; J: TRBJ1-1; CDR3: CASTGGLEAFF; DNA: TGTGCCAGTACCGGGGGCTTAGAAGCTTTCTTT
D: -; length: 14; size: -; V: TRBV10-3; J: TRBJ1-2; CDR3: CAISESGTAYGYTF; DNA: TGTGCCATCAGTGAGTCGGGAACAGCTTATGGCTACACCTTC
D: -; length: 13; size: -; V: TRBV2; J: TRBJ1-2; CDR3: CASPAGQNYGYTF; DNA: TGTGCCAGCCCGGCCGGGCAAAACTATGGCTACACCTTC